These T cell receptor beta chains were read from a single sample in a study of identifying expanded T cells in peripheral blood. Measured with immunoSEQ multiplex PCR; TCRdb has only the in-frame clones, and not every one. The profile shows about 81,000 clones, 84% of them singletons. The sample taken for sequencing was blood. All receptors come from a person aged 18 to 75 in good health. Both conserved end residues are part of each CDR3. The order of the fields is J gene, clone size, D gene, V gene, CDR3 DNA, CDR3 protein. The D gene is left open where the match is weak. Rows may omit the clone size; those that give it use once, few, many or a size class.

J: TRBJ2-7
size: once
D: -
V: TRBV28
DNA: TGTGCCAGCAGTTTTGGCATCTACGAGCAGTACTTC
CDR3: CASSFGIYEQYF

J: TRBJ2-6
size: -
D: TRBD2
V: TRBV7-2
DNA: TGTGCCAGCAGCTTAGGACTAGCGGGAGGATTAGGGGCCAACGTCCTGACTTTC
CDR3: CASSLGLAGGLGANVLTF

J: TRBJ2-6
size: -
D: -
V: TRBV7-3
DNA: TGTGCCAGCAGCTTAGGCGACAGTCTTTACTCTGGGGCCAACGTCCTGACTTTC
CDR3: CASSLGDSLYSGANVLTF

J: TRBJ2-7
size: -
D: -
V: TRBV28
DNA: TGTGCCAGCAGTACGGGACACCTTACCTACGAGCAGTACTTC
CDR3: CASSTGHLTYEQYF

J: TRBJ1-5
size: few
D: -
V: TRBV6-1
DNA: TGTGCCAGCAGTGTTTCGGGGAGCAATCAGCCCCAGCATTTT
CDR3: CASSVSGSNQPQHF

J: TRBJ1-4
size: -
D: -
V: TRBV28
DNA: TGTGCCAGCAGGGCACAGTTAGCAACTAATGAAAAACTGTTTTTT
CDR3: CASRAQLATNEKLFF

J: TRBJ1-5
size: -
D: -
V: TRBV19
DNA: TGTGCCAGTAGTATAGGGTCCTCGGGCAATCAGCCCCAGCATTTT
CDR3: CASSIGSSGNQPQHF

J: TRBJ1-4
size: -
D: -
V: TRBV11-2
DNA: TGTGCCAGCAGCTTAGGCTTAGGGAATGAAAAACTGTTTTTT
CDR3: CASSLGLGNEKLFF

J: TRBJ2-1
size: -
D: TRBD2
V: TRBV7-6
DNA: TGTGCCAGCAGCTTAGGGACTAGCGGGAGGTACAATGAGCAGTTCTTC
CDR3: CASSLGTSGRYNEQFF

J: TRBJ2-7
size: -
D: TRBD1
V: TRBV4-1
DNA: TGCGCCAGCAGCCAAGAAACGGGACAGACCTACGAGCAGTACTTC
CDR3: CASSQETGQTYEQYF

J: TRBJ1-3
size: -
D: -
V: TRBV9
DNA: TGTGCCAGCAGCTTCGCGGAGCTTGGAAACACCATATATTTT
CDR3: CASSFAELGNTIYF

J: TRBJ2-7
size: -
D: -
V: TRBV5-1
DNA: TGCGCCAGCAGCTTGGAAGGGTACGAGCAGTACTTC
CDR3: CASSLEGYEQYF

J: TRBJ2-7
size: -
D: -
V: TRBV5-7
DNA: TGTGCCAGCAGCTCTGGCAGGGATGGGTCCTACGAGCAGTACTTC
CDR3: CASSSGRDGSYEQYF

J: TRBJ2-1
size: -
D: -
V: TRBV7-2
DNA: TGTGCCAGCAGAAGACAGGAGGACAATGAGCAGTTCTTC
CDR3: CASRRQEDNEQFF

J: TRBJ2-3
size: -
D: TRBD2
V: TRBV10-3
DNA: TGTGCCACCTCGGAGGAGCGGGAGCCCGATACGCAGTATTTT
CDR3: CATSEEREPDTQYF

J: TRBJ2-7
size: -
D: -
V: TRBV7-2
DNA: TGTGCCAGCAGTATGATAGGGGAGGTCACGACCTACGAGCAGTACTTC
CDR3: CASSMIGEVTTYEQYF

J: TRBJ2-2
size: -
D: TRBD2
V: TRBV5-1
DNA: TGCGCCAGCAGCTTGGCCTCTTTGACGGGAGGGCTTTCGTCCGGGGAGCTGTTTTTT
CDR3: CASSLASLTGGLSSGELFF

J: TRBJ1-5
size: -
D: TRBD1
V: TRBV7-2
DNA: TGTGCCAGCAGCTCCACAGGGGGCGTAGATCAGCCCCAGCATTTT
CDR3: CASSSTGGVDQPQHF

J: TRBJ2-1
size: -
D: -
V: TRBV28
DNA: TGTGCCAGCAGTTTAGGAAACATGAACACCTACAATGAGCAGTTCTTC
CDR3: CASSLGNMNTYNEQFF

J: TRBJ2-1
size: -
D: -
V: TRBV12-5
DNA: TGTGCTAGTGGCCCCCCTAACGACCCGAGTCATGAGCAGTTCTTC
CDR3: CASGPPNDPSHEQFF

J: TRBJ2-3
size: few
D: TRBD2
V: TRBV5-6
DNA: TGTGCCAGCAGCTCACGACTAGCGGGAGTTGCAGATACGCAGTATTTT
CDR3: CASSSRLAGVADTQYF

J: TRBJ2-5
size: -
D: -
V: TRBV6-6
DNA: TGTGCCAGCAGCTCAGAATCTAGCGCCATCAAGACCCAGTACTTC
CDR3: CASSSESSAIKTQYF

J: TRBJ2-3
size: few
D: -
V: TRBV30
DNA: TGTGCCTGGAATCGCGGCACCACAGATACGCAGTATTTT
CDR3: CAWNRGTTDTQYF

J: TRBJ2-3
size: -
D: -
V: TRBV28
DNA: TGTGCCAGCAGTTCCGTCACAGATACGCAGTATTTT
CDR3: CASSSVTDTQYF

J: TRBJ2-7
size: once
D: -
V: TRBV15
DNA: TGTGCCACCAGCCCGCTACTACAGGGAGAGGGCGAGCAGTACTTC
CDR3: CATSPLLQGEGEQYF

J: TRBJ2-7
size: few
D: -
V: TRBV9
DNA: TGTGCCAGCAGCGTAGCTCACAGTTCCGAGGTGCAGTACTTC
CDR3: CASSVAHSSEVQYF

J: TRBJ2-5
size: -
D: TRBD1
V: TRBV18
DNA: TGTGCCAGCTCACCTCGACAGGGCCAAGAGACCCAGTACTTC
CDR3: CASSPRQGQETQYF

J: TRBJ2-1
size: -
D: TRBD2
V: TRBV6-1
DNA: TGTGCCAGCAGTGCGACTAGCGGGAGGTCCATTTATGAGCAGTTCTTC
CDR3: CASSATSGRSIYEQFF

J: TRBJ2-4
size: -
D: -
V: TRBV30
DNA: TGTGCCTGGAGGTCCCTAGCCAAAAACATTCAGTACTTC
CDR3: CAWRSLAKNIQYF

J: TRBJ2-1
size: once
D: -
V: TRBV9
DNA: TGTGCCAGCAGCGAGCCGGCCGACGGATCCTACAATGAGCAGTTCTTC
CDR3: CASSEPADGSYNEQFF

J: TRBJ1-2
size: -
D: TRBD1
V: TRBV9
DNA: TGTGCCAGCAGCGGGGAGGGACAGGAAACTAACTATGGCTACACCTTC
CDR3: CASSGEGQETNYGYTF

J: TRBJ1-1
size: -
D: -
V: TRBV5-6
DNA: TGTGCCAGCAGCCTAGGGGGGAACACTGAAGCTTTCTTT
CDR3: CASSLGGNTEAFF

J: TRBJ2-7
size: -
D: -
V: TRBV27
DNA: TGTGCCAGCAGTCTAACGGCCCTCCGCGAGCAGTACTTC
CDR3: CASSLTALREQYF

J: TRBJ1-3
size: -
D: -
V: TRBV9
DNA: TGTGCCAGCAGCGCCCCAGGTTCTTTCGACGGAAACACCATATATTTT
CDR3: CASSAPGSFDGNTIYF

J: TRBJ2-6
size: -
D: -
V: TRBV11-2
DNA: TGTGCCAGCAGCTTAGTTCGGAGCTCTGGGGCCAACGTCCTGACTTTC
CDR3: CASSLVRSSGANVLTF

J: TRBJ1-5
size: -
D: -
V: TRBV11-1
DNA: TGTGCCAGCAGCTTTGGGTTCGGACAGCCCCAGCATTTT
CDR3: CASSFGFGQPQHF

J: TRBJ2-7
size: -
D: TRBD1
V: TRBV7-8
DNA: TGTGCCAGCAGCCACCGCCGGGACAGGGTGTACGAGCAGTACTTC
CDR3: CASSHRRDRVYEQYF

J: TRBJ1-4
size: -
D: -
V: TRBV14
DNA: TGTGCCAGCAGTTTCGCCGGCGGGGGTGAAAAACTGTTTTTT
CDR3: CASSFAGGGEKLFF

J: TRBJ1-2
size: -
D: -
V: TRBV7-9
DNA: TGTGCCAGCAGCTCCCCAGACAGGATTCGTGGCTACACCTTC
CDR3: CASSSPDRIRGYTF

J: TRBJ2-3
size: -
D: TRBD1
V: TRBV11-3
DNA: TGTGCCAGCAGCTTAGGGCAGGGGGGCACAGATACGCAGTATTTT
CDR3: CASSLGQGGTDTQYF

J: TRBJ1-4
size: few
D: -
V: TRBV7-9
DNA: TGTGCCAGCAGCTTCCAAGGGTTGACTAATGAAAAACTGTTTTTT
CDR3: CASSFQGLTNEKLFF

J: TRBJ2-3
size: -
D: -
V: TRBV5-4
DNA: TGTGCCAGCAGCTTAGTTGGGGCCGAGACGAATTTT
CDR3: CASSLVGAETNF

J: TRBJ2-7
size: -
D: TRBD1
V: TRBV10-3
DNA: TGTGCCATCGGACAGGGCTACGAGCAGTACTTC
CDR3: CAIGQGYEQYF

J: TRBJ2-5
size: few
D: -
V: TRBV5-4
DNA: TGTGCCAGCAGCTGGGGGGTTGGCCTGTACCAAGAGACCCAGTACTTC
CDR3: CASSWGVGLYQETQYF

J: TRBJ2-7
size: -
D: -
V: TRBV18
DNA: TGTGCCAGCTCGCCTACAGGGCGAGGGTCCTACGAGCAGTACTTC
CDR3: CASSPTGRGSYEQYF

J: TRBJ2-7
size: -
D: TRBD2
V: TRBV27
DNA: TGTGCCAGCAGTTTATCGACCGGGACTAGCGGGAGTTCCGAGCAGTACTTC
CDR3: CASSLSTGTSGSSEQYF